The source of this T cell receptor beta chain is a study of tumor-infiltrating lymphocytes in localized non-small cell lung cancer. Assay used: immunoSEQ multiplex PCR; TCRdb lists only in-frame clones, some missing. The table shows about 14,000 clones, with about 75% occurring only once. Germline V CDR1 and CDR2: ENHRY, SYGVKD. CDR3 length: 14 residues. Trimming cost V 5 bases and J 8 bases, with 13 bases left between them. The J gene is TRBJ1-6, the V gene TRBV10-3; the D is unclear. The sample consisted of lung tumor tissue. This TCR was recovered from a human donor with non-small cell lung cancer. The CDR3 sequence: CAISYREEDSPLHF. Written as DNA, the CDR3 is TGTGCCATCAGTTACCGGGAGGAGGATTCACCCCTCCACTTT.